This T cell receptor beta chain came from a study of cytomegalovirus exposure and HLA in healthy donors. The ends were cut back, 5 bases at V and 7 bases at J, with 20 bases in the middle. CDR1 and CDR2 (germline): MNHNS, SASEGT. CDR3 size: 15 residues. 60 Vbeta and 13 Jbeta primers were used in PCR. Profiled with immunoSEQ multiplex PCR; TCRdb holds only in-frame clones, not every one. The sample has about 85,000 clones, 60% to 85% seen once. The clonotype was recovered from a boy aged 5 to 17 in good health and CMV-seronegative. The sequenced sample consisted of PBMCs. The chain employs TRBV6-1 and TRBJ1-2, with TRBD1 as a possible D gene (6 bases). CDR3 nucleotides: TGTGCCAGCAGTTCCCGGCAGGGGCGAATCGGTGGCTACACCTTC. Amino acids: CASSSRQGRIGGYTF.